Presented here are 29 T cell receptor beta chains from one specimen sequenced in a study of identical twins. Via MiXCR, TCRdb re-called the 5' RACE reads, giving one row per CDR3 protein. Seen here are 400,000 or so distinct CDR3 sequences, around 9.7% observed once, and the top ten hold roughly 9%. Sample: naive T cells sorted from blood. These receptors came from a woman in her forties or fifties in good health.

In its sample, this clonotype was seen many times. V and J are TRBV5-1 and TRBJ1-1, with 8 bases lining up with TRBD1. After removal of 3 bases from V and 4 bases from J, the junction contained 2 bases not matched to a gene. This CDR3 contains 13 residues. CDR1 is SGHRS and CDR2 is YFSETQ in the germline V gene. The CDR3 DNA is TGCGCCAGCAGCTCCACAGGGGGCACTGAAGCTTTCTTT. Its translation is CASSSTGGTEAFF.

The CDR3 region is CASSTGLAKNIQYF. In DNA form, the CDR3 reads TGTGCCAGCAGTACAGGGCTAGCCAAAAACATTCAGTACTTC. This chain uses TRBV2 with TRBJ2-4, with a possible D match to TRBD1 (6 bases). Trimming cost V 5 bases and J 0 bases, with 8 bases left between them. The CDR3 is 14 amino acids. The germline CDR1 and CDR2 sequences are SNHLY and FYNNEI.

DNA of the CDR3: TGTGCCAGCAGCCAAGAACAGATAGGGAGCTACACCTTC. This sequence encodes CASSQEQIGSYTF. The rearrangement links TRBV3-1 to TRBJ1-2; D is unclear. This CDR3 contains 13 residues. V shed 0 bases and J shed 9 bases, with 11 bases lying between them. Germline lookup yields CDR1 LGHDT and CDR2 YNNKEL (reference sequence).

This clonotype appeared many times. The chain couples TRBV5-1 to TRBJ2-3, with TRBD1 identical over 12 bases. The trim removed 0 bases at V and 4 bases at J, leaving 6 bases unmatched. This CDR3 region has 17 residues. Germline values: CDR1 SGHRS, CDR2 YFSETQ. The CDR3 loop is CASSLGLGQGASDTQYF. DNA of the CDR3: TGCGCCAGCAGCTTGGGATTGGGACAGGGGGCTTCAGATACGCAGTATTTT.

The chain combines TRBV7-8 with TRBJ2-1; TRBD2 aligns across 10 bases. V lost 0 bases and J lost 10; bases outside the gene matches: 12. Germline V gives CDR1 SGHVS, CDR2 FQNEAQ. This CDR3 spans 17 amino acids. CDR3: CASSLAYGLAALGEQFF. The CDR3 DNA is TGTGCCAGCAGCTTAGCTTACGGACTAGCGGCTCTCGGGGAGCAGTTCTTC.

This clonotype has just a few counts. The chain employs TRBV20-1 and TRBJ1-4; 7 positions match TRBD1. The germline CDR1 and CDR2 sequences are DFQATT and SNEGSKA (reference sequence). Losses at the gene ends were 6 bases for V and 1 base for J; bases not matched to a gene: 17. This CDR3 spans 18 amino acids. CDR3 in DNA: TGCAGTGCCAGGGAGGGGGCGCTTCGAAGGGGAACTAATGAAAAACTGTTTTTT. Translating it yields CSAREGALRRGTNEKLFF.

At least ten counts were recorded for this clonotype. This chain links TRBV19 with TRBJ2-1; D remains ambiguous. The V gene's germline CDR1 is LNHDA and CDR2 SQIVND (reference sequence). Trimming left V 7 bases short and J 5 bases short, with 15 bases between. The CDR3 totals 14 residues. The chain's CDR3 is CASKRNSLDNEQFF. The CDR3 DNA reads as TGTGCCAGTAAACGGAATAGTCTCGACAATGAGCAGTTCTTC.

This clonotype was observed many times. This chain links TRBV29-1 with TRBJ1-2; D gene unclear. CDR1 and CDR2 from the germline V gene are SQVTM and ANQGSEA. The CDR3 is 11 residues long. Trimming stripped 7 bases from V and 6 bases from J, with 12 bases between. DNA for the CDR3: TGCAGCGCGGGCGGACTCCATGGCTACACCTTC. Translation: CSAGGLHGYTF.

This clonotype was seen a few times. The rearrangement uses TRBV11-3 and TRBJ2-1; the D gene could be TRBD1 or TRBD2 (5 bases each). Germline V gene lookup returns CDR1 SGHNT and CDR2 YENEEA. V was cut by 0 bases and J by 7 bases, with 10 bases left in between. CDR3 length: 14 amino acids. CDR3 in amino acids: CASSLDRWGNEQFF. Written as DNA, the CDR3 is TGTGCCAGCAGCTTAGATCGTTGGGGGAATGAGCAGTTCTTC.

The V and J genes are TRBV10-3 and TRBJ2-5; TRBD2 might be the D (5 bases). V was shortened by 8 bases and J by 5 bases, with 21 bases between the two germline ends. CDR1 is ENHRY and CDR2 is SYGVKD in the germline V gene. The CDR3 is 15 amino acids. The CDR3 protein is CAISDFAVGGETQYF. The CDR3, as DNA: TGTGCCATCTCTGACTTTGCGGTCGGCGGGGAGACCCAGTACTTC.

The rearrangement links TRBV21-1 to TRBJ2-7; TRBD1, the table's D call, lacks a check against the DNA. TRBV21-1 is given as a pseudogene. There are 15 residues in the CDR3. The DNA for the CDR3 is TGTGCCAGCAGGATTTCCCGACAGGCCCCCTACGAGCAGTACGTC. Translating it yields CASRISRQAPYEQYV.

The CDR3 sequence is CASSFRAAGRFNEQFF. CDR3 bases: TGTGCCAGCAGCTTTCGAGCAGCGGGACGGTTCAATGAGCAGTTCTTC. This chain connects TRBV7-8 to TRBJ2-1; 7 bases align to TRBD2. Germline loops: CDR1 SGHVS, CDR2 FQNEAQ. Trimming took 3 bases from V and 6 from J; bases not matched to a gene: 11. This CDR3 is 16 amino acids long.

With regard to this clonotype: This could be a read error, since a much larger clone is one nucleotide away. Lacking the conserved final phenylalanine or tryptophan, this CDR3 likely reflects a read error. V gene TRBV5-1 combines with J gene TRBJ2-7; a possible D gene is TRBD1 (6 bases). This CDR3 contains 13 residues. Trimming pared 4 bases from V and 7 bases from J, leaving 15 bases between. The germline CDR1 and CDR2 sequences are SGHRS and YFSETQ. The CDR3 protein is CASSDTGLDEQYC. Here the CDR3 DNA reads TGCGCCAGCAGCGATACAGGGCTGGATGAGCAGTACTGC.

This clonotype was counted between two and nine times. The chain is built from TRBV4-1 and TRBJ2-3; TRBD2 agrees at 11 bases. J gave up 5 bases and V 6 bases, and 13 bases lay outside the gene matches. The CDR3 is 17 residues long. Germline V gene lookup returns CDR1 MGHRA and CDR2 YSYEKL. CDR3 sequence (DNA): TGCGCCAGCAGGTTTAGCGGGAGGGCCCCGGGGATAGATACGCAGTATTTT. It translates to CASRFSGRAPGIDTQYF.

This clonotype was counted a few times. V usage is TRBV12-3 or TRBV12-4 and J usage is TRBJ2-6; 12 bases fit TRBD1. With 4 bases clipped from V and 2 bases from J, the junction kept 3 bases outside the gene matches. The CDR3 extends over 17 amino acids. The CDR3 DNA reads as TGTGCCAGCAGTTCCGGGACAGGGGGCACTGGGGCCAACGTCCTGACTTTC. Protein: CASSSGTGGTGANVLTF.

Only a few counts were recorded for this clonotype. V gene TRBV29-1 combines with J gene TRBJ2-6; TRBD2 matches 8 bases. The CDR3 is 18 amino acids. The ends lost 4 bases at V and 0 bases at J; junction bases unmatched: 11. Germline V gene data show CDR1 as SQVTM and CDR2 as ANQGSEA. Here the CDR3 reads CSVASWTSSLSGANVLTF. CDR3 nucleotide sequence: TGCAGCGTTGCTAGTTGGACTAGCTCTCTCTCTGGGGCCAACGTCCTGACTTTC.

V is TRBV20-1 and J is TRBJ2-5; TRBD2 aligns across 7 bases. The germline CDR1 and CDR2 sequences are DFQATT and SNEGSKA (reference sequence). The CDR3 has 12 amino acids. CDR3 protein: CSRAGSGKTQYF. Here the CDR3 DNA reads TGCAGCAGAGCGGGATCGGGGAAGACCCAGTACTTC.

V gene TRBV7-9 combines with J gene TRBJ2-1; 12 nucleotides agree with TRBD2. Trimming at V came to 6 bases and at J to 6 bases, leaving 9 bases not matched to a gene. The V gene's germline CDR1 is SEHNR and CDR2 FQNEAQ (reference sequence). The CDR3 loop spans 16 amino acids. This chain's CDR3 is CASSHKTSGSSNEQFF. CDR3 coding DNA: TGTGCCAGCAGTCATAAGACTAGCGGGAGCTCCAATGAGCAGTTCTTC.

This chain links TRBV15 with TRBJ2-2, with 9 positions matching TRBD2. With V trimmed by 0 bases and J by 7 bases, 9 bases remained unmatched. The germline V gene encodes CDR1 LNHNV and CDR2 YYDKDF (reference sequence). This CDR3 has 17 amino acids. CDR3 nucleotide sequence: TGTGCCACCAGCAGAGATCGGGCGGGAGGGCCGAGCGGGGAGCTGTTTTTT. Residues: CATSRDRAGGPSGELFF.

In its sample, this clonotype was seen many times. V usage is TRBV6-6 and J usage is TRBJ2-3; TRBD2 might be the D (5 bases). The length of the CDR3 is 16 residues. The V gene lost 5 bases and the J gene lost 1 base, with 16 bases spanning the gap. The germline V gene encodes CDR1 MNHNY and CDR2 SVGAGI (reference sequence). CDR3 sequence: CASSVLEGRGTDTQYF. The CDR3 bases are TGTGCCAGCAGTGTACTCGAAGGGCGGGGCACAGATACGCAGTATTTT.

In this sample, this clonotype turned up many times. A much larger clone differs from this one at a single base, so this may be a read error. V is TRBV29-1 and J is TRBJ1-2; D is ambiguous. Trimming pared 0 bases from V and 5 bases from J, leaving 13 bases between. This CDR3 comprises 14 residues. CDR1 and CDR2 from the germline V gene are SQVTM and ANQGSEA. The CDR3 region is CSVEDRGSGYGYTF. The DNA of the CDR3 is TGCAGCGTTGAAGATCGAGGCAGTGGGTATGGCTACACCTTC.

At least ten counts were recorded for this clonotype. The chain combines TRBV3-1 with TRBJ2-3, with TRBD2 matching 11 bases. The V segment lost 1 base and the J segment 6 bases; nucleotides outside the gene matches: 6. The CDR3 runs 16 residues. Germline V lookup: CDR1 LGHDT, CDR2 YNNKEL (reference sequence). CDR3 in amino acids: CASSQGASGRTDTQYF. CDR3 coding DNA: TGTGCCAGCAGCCAAGGGGCTAGCGGGAGGACTGATACGCAGTATTTT.

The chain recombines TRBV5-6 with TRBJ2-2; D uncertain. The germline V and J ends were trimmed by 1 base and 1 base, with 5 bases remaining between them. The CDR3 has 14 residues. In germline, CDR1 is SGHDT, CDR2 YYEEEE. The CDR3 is CASSLHRNTGELFF. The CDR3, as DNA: TGTGCCAGCAGCTTGCACAGGAACACCGGGGAGCTGTTTTTT.

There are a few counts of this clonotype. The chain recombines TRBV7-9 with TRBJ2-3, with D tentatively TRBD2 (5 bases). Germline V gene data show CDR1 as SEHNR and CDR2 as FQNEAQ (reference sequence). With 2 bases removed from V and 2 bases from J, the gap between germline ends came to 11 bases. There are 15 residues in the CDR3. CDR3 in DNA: TGTGCCAGCAGCTTAAGTTCGGGAAACACAGATACGCAGTATTTT. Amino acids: CASSLSSGNTDTQYF.

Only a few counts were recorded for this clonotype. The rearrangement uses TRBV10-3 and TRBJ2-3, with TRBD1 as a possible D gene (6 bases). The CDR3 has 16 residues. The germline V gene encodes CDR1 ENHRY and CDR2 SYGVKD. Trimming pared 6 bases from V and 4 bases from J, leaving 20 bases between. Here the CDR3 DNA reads TGTGCCATCAGCCAGCCACAGGGAAGGGCAGCAGATACGCAGTATTTT. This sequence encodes CAISQPQGRAADTQYF.

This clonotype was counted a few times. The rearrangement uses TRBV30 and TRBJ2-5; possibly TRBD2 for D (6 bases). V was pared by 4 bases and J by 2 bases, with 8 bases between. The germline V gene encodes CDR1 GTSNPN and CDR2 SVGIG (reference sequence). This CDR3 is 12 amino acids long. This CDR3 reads CAWMGLQETQYF. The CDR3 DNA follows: TGTGCCTGGATGGGACTTCAAGAGACCCAGTACTTC.

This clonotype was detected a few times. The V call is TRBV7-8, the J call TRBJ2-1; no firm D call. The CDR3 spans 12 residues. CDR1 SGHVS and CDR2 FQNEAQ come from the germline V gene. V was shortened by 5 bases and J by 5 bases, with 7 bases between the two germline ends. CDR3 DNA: TGTGCCAGCAGCCCGCTACACAATGAGCAGTTCTTC. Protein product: CASSPLHNEQFF. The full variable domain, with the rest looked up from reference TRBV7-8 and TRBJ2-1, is GAGVSQSPRYKVAKRGQDVALRCDPISGHVSLFWYQQALGQGPEFLTYFQNEAQLDKSGLPSDRFFAERPEGSVSTLKIQRTQQEDSAVYLCASSPLHNEQFFGPGTRLTVL.

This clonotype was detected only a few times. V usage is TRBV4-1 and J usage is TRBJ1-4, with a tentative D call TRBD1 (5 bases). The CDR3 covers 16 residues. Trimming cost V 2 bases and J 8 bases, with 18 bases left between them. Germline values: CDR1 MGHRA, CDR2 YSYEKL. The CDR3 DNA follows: TGCGCCAGCAGCCAACCGACAGCAACGTCGAGAGAAAAACTGTTTTTT. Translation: CASSQPTATSREKLFF.

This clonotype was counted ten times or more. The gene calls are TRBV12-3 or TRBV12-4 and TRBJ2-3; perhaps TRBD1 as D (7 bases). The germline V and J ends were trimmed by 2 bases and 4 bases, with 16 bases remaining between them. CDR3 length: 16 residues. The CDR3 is CASSLIAGQSSDTQYF. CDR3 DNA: TGTGCCAGCAGTTTAATCGCGGGACAGTCGTCAGATACGCAGTATTTT.